This T cell receptor (beta chain) was captured by sequencing in a study of molecular identifiers for immune sequencing clone quantification. The CD8+CD4-CCR7+CD45RA+ phenotype defined the sorted naive CD8 T cells. TCRdb fed the PCR reads into MiXCR, producing one record per CDR3 protein. Here the sample spans about half a million distinct CDR3 sequences, approximately 25% being singletons. The clonotype originates from a human donor in good health. Some libraries in this study had Jurkat cell RNA spiked in. The sample was naive CD8+ T cells from blood, with Jurkat cell RNA spiked in. This sample's subset: FACS-sorted CD8+CD4-CCR7+CD45RA+ naive T cells.

CDR3 sequence: CAWSTLSLETQYF. The CDR3 DNA follows: TGTGCCTGGTCGACACTTAGCCTCGAGACCCAGTACTTC. V and J are TRBV30 and TRBJ2-5; D is undetermined. The CDR3 length is 13 residues. CDR1 GTSNPN and CDR2 SVGIG come from the germline V gene (reference sequence). The germline V and J ends were trimmed by 5 bases and 5 bases, with 15 bases remaining between them.